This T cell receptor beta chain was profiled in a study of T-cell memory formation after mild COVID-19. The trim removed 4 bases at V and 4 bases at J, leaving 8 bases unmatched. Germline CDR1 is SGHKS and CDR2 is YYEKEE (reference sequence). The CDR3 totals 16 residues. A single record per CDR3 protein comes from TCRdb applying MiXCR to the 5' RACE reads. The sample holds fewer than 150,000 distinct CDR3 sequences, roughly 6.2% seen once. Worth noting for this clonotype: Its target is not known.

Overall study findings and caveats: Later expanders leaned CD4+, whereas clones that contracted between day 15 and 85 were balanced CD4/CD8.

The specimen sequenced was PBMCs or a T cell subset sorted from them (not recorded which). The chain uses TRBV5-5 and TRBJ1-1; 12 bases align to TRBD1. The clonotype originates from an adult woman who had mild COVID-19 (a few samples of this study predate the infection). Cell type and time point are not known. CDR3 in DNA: TGTGCCAGCAGCGGAGGGACAGGGGGCCAGGGCACTGAAGCTTTCTTT. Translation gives CASSGGTGGQGTEAFF.